The 4 T cell receptor beta chains below were found in one sample sequenced in a study of regulatory T cells in long-lasting Graves disease. To make TCR beta libraries, researchers used iRepertoire HTBI primers and Arm-PCR of CDR3 regions. From the multiplex PCR reads, TCRdb called clonotypes with MiXCR, one entry per CDR3 protein. Here the sample spans around 400,000 distinct CDR3 sequences, around 16% being singletons. Time point in this sample: newly diagnosed GD, antithyroid drugs for less than 3 months. There was RNA extracted from PBMCs, and the TCR library was made from it. This specimen was peripheral blood mononuclear cells (PBMCs), taken at new diagnosis, from a patient treated with antithyroid drugs. The receptor set was obtained from a female donor with Graves disease.

This clonotype was observed a few times. This rearrangement joins TRBV24-1 to TRBJ2-5; D gene uncertain. Germline V lookup: CDR1 KGHDR, CDR2 SFDVKD. CDR3 length: 13 residues. The V gene lost 1 base and the J gene lost 6 bases, with 8 bases spanning the gap. Here the CDR3 DNA reads TGTGCCACCAGTGATTTTAAGGCAAAGACCCAGTACTTC. Encoded protein: CATSDFKAKTQYF.

For this clonotype: A far larger clone is off by one base, so a read error is likely. The V gene is TRBV7-2, the J gene TRBJ2-7; 9 positions match TRBD1. The CDR3 extends over 15 amino acids. Per the germline V gene, CDR1 is SGHTA and CDR2 is FQGNSA. The CDR3, as DNA: TGTGCCTGCAGCCTGGGACAGGGTGGGTCTGGCGAGCAGTACTTC. This translates into CACSLGQGGSGEQYF. The whole variable domain, remainder taken from reference TRBV7-2 and TRBJ2-7, is GAGVSQSPSNKVTEKGKDVELRCDPISGHTALYWYRQSLGQGLEFLIYFQGNSAPDKSGLPSDRFSAERTGGSVSTLTIQRTQQEDSAVYLCACSLGQGGSGEQYFGPGTRLTVT.

As for this clonotype: A much larger clone lies one base from this, so it may be a read error. This sequence joins TRBV6-1 and TRBJ2-5; tentatively, D is TRBD1 (5 bases). Germline lookup yields CDR1 MNHNS and CDR2 SASEGT. Between the trimmed V and J ends, which lost 6 bases and 6 bases, there was a span of 23 bases. The CDR3 totals 16 residues. The CDR3 nucleotides are TGTGCCAGCAGCCGAACCCCACAGGTTTGGGAAAAGACCCAGTACTTC. This encodes CASSRTPQVWEKTQYF.

The chain recombines TRBV5-4 with TRBJ2-7; D is possibly TRBD1 (6 bases). The V and J ends lost 3 bases and 3 bases respectively, with 22 bases between them. CDR1 SGHNT and CDR2 YYREEE come from the germline V gene (reference sequence). This CDR3 region has 17 residues. The CDR3 loop is CASSSAGTPKTYYEQYF. The CDR3 nucleotides are TGTGCCAGCAGCTCTGCCGGGACACCAAAGACCTACTACGAGCAGTACTTC.